This T cell receptor (beta chain) was captured by sequencing in a study of T cell changes during pregnancy in multiple sclerosis. This table comes from immunoSEQ multiplex PCR, and its TCRdb copy is limited to in-frame clones, with some not included. The sample includes some 42,000 clones, approximately 94% seen only once; the top ten take approximately 0.61%. This CDR3 is built from 15 residues. Germline CDR1 reads SEHNR; CDR2 reads FQNEAQ (reference sequence). The V gene lost 6 bases and the J gene lost 8 bases, with 22 bases spanning the gap. The sequence was collected from a female donor with multiple sclerosis, enrolled in a pregnancy study. Sequencing was performed on CD4+ T cells from peripheral blood mononuclear cells, taken in the third trimester of pregnancy. The chain employs TRBV7-9 and TRBJ1-2, with D unresolved. The CDR3 coding sequence is TGTGCCAGCAGTTTTCACGGGAGGGAAGGCTACGGCTACACCTTC. Its translation is CASSFHGREGYGYTF.